The rows below give T cell receptor beta chains drawn from one sample of a study of post-analysis software for immune sequencing data. TCRdb used MiXCR to reprocess the PCR reads, holding one entry per CDR3 protein. The data hold more than 500,000 distinct CDR3 sequences, with approximately 31% observed a single time. Material: blood. Receptors were obtained from a girl younger than 18 with multiple sclerosis. Both conserved end residues are part of each CDR3. D genes are given only for firm matches. Only some rows state a clone size, as once, few, many or a class for expanded clones.

>NA|TRBV28|TRBJ2-3|NA
TGTGCCAGCAGCCGACCCCCTAGAGATACGCAGTATTTT
CASSRPPRDTQYF
>TRBD1|TRBV7-8|TRBJ2-3|few
TGTGCCAGCAGCTTAGATCGCGACAGGGCAACGCAGTATTTT
CASSLDRDRATQYF
>NA|TRBV6-1|TRBJ1-2|few
TGTGCCAGCAGTGAATGGCAGGCTGACTATGGCTACACCTTC
CASSEWQADYGYTF
>TRBD2|TRBV5-5|TRBJ2-1|few
TGTGCCAGCAGCCTAGGAAGGGGAAGGCTAGCGGGAGAACGGACTGAGCAGTTCTTC
CASSLGRGRLAGERTEQFF
>NA|TRBV7-2|TRBJ2-2|few
TGTGCCGGCAGCTCACCTACGGGACGCCTCTCCTCCAGGGAGCTGTTTTTT
CAGSSPTGRLSSRELFF
>NA|TRBV12-3/TRBV12-4|TRBJ2-1|NA
TGTGCCAGCAGTTTGCCCGGGACTCGGATCAATGAGCAGTTCTTC
CASSLPGTRINEQFF
>TRBD1|TRBV4-1|TRBJ2-7|NA
TGCGCCAGCAGCCCTTTAACAGGGGGCTTCGAGCAGTACTTC
CASSPLTGGFEQYF
>NA|TRBV20-1|TRBJ2-5|NA
TGCAGTGCCCAGACGGTCCGTCAAGAGACCCAGTACTTC
CSAQTVRQETQYF
>NA|TRBV27|TRBJ2-3|once
TGTGCCAGCAGTCCCTGGGGGCAGACCGGGGATACGCAGTATTTT
CASSPWGQTGDTQYF
>TRBD1|TRBV12-3/TRBV12-4|TRBJ2-3|NA
TGTGCCAGCAGTTCCCGGACAGGGGGCACAGATACGCAGTATTTT
CASSSRTGGTDTQYF
>NA|TRBV6-5|TRBJ1-1|NA
TGTGCCAGCAGTCGATATGAGGGGGAAGCTTTCTTT
CASSRYEGEAFF
>NA|TRBV6-2/TRBV6-3|TRBJ1-2|NA
TGTGCCAGTACCAGGGACTCCCCGGCAAACTATGGCTACACCTTC
CASTRDSPANYGYTF
>TRBD1|TRBV12-3/TRBV12-4|TRBJ1-5|NA
TGTGCCAGCAGTCAGGGGGCCGAACAGCCCCAGCATTTT
CASSQGAEQPQHF
>NA|TRBV5-1|TRBJ1-1|NA
TGCGCCAGCAGCTTGGGCGACCCGAACACTGAAGCTTTCTTT
CASSLGDPNTEAFF
>NA|TRBV29-1|TRBJ2-4|NA
TGCAGCGTTGAACAGGGGGCCAAAAACATTCAGTACTTC
CSVEQGAKNIQYF
>NA|TRBV7-2|TRBJ1-2|few
TGTGCCAGCGGCTTGACAGGCGCCCTCTATGGCTACACCTTC
CASGLTGALYGYTF
>TRBD2|TRBV2|TRBJ2-5|few
TGTGCCAGCAGTCCCGGGACTAGCGGGGGGGCCGGAGAGACCCAGTACTTC
CASSPGTSGGAGETQYF
>NA|TRBV3-1|TRBJ1-5|NA
TGTGCCAGCAGCCCCCAAGTGGATCAGCCCCAGCATTTT
CASSPQVDQPQHF
>TRBD1|TRBV7-7|TRBJ2-5|few
TGTGCCAGCAGCCTAGGGGACAGGGCCAAAGAGACCCAGTACTTC
CASSLGDRAKETQYF
>NA|TRBV20-1|TRBJ2-7|NA
TGCAGTGCTGGGGTTACCACAGGCGGCTACGAGCAGTACTTC
CSAGVTTGGYEQYF
>NA|TRBV9|TRBJ2-3|NA
TGTGCCAGCAGCGTAGACGCGGGGGCACCGTATACGCAGTATTTT
CASSVDAGAPYTQYF
>NA|TRBV3-1|TRBJ2-7|NA
TGTGCCAGCAGTGACAGATCCAGGCAGACCGAGCAGTACTTC
CASSDRSRQTEQYF
>NA|TRBV7-9|TRBJ2-5|few
TGTGCCAGCAGCCAACCAGGGACCCGCCTCCAAGAGACCCAGTACTTC
CASSQPGTRLQETQYF
>NA|TRBV7-3|TRBJ2-1|NA
TGTGCCAGCAGCCCAGGGACTGGACGACACAATGAGCAGTTCTTC
CASSPGTGRHNEQFF
>NA|TRBV7-3|TRBJ1-6|NA
TGTGCCAGCAGTCCTACAGCGAGGTCACCCCTCCACTTT
CASSPTARSPLHF
>NA|TRBV12-3/TRBV12-4|TRBJ2-6|NA
TGTGCCGAGGGACTGGAAACTGGGGCCAACGTCCTGACTTTC
CAEGLETGANVLTF
>NA|TRBV29-1|TRBJ1-2|NA
TGCAGCGTCTTAGTCGGAGCTTATGGCTACACCTTC
CSVLVGAYGYTF
>NA|TRBV12-3/TRBV12-4|TRBJ1-1|few
TGTGCCAGCAGCTACCACAGACAGACAGCTGCGGCGGGGGTAGCTTTCTTT
CASSYHRQTAAAGVAFF